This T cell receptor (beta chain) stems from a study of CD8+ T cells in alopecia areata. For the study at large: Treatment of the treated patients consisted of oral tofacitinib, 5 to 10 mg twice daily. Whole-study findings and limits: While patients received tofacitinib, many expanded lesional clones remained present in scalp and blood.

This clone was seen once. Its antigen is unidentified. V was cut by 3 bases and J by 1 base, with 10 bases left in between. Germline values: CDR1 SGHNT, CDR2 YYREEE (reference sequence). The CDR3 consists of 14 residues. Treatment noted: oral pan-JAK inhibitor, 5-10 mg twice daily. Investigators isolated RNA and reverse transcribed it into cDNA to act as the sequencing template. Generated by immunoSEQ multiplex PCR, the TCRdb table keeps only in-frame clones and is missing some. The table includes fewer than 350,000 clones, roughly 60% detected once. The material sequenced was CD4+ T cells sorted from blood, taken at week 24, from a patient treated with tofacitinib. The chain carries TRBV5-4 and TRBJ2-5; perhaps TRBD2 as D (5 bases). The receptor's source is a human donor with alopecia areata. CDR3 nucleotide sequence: TGTGCCAGCAGCTCATTAAGCGGCCAAGAGACCCAGTACTTC. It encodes CASSSLSGQETQYF.